This TCR beta chain derives from a study of T cell responses to AZD1222 COVID-19 vaccine. Study outcomes and limitations: Regions 160-218 and 743-854 dominated among vaccine-associated CD4 TCRs spanning spike.

The germline V gene encodes CDR1 SGHTA and CDR2 FQGNSA. Trimming pared 0 bases from V and 9 bases from J, leaving 9 bases between. The CDR3 contains 13 residues. This clone was seen once. The antigen remains undetermined. Clones were sequenced by immunoSEQ multiplex PCR, and TCRdb holds only the in-frame ones, with some missing. This table holds about 85,000 clones, 85% to 90% found once. Material: peripheral blood, obtained on day 0 of AZD1222 vaccination. The V and J genes are TRBV7-2 and TRBJ2-1, with D hard to call. The clonotype originates from an adult in good health. As DNA, the CDR3 is TGTGCCAGCAGCTTAGCGCTTATCGGTGAGCAGTTCTTC. Encoded protein: CASSLALIGEQFF.